What follows is one TCR beta chain and its context. Its antigen is not known. This table comes from immunoSEQ multiplex PCR, and its TCRdb copy is limited to in-frame clones, with some not included. There are some 1,400,000 clones in the sample; around 97% occur only once, and roughly 1.1% lies in the top ten. The germline CDR1 and CDR2 sequences are MDHEN and SYDVKM. This CDR3 comprises 13 residues. V was pared by 6 bases and J by 7 bases, with 15 bases between. These data originate in a study of shared clonotypes between healthy human individuals. Study-level points and caveats: Clonotype sharing across several donors was observed for about 5.2% of naive CD4 clonotypes. Blood alone was sampled, and tissue repertoires likely differ.

Sequencing was carried out using naive CD4+ T cells sorted from blood. The subset denotes: CD45RA+ positively selected. The chain uses TRBV28 and TRBJ1-2, with D unclear. The sequence was collected from a young man in good health. The CDR3 bases are TGTGCCAGCAGCTTCGCCTTGAGGGCTGGCTACACCTTC. Protein sequence: CASSFALRAGYTF.